The source of this TCR beta chain is a study of OX40 agonist ivuxolimab in advanced cancers. In the study overall: Three dose-escalation patients had partial responses: one with hepatocellular carcinoma and two with cutaneous melanoma. Study observations and caveats: In CD8+ T cells, expanded clones were on average more numerous than in CD4+.

Profiling relied on immunoSEQ multiplex PCR, and the TCRdb table lists in-frame clones only, not all of them. The table records around 110,000 clones, less than 95% of them present only once. This clone was observed once. What it binds is not known. The sequence came from an adult with an advanced solid tumor such as melanoma, head and neck, liver or kidney cancer. This material consisted of CD4+ or CD8+ T cells sorted from blood, taken in a trial of the OX40 agonist ivuxolimab.

The CDR3 region has the DNA TGTGCCAGCAGTTTTGAGGGGAAGCAGTACTTC. Protein product: CASSFEGKQYF. The J gene is TRBJ2-7, the V gene TRBV6-5; perhaps D is TRBD1 or TRBD2 (5 bases each). Germline assignment: CDR1 MNHEY and CDR2 SVGAGI. V shed 4 bases and J shed 8 bases, with 9 bases lying between them. The CDR3 spans 11 residues.